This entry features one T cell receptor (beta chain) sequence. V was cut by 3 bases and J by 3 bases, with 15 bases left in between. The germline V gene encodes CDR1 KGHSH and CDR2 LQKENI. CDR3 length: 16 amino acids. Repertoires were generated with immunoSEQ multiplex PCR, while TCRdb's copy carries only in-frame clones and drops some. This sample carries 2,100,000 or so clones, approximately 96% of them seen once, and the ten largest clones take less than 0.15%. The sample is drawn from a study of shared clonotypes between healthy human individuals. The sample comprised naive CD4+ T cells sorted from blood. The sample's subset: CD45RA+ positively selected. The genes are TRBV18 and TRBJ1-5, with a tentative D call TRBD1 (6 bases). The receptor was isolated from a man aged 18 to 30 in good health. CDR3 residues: CASSPPGEAPNQPQHF. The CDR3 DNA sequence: TGTGCCAGCTCACCTCCAGGGGAAGCTCCCAATCAGCCCCAGCATTTT.